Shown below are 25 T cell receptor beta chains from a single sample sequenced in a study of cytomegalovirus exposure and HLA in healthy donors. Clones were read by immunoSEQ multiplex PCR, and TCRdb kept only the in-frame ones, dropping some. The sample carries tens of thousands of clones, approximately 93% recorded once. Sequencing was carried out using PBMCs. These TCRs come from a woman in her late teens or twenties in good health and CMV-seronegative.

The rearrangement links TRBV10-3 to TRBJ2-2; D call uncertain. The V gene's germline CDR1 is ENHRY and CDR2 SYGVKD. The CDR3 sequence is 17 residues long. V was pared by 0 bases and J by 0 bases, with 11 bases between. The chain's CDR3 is CAISESRLESNTGELFF. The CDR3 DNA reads TGTGCCATCAGTGAGTCAAGACTGGAGTCGAACACCGGGGAGCTGTTTTTT.

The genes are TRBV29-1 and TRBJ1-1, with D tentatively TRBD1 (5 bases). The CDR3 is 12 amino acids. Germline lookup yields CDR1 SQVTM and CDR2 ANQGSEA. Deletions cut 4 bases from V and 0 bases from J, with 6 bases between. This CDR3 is CSVVRVNTEAFF. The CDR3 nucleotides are TGCAGCGTTGTCAGGGTGAACACTGAAGCTTTCTTT.

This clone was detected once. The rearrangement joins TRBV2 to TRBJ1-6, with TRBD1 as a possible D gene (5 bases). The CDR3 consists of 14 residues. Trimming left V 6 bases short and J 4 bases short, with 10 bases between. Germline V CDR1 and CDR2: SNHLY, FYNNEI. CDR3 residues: CASSIRAYNSPLHF. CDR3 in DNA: TGTGCCAGCAGCATCAGGGCGTATAATTCACCCCTCCACTTT.

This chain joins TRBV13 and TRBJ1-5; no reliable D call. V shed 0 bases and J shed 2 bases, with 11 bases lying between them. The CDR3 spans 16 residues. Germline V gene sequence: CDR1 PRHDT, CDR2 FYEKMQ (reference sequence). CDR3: CASSLGKNGGNQPQHF. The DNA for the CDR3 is TGTGCCAGCAGCTTAGGTAAAAACGGGGGCAATCAGCCCCAGCATTTT.

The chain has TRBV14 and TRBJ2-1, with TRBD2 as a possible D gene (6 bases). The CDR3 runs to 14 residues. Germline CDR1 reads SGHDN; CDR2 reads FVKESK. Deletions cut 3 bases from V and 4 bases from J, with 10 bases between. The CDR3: CASSQGTFYNEQFF. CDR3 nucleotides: TGTGCCAGCAGCCAGGGGACTTTTTACAATGAGCAGTTCTTC.

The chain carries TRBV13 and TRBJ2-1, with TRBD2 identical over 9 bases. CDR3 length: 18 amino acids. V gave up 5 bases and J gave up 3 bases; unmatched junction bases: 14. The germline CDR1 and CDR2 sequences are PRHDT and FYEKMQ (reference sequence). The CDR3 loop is CASSRQPVASGIYNEQFF. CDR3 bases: TGTGCCAGCAGCCGTCAGCCGGTGGCTAGCGGGATCTACAATGAGCAGTTCTTC.

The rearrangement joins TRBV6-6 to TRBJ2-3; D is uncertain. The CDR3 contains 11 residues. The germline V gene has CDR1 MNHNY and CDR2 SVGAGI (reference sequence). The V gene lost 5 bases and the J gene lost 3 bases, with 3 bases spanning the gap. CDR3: CASSQTDTQYF. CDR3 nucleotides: TGTGCCAGCAGTCAAACAGATACGCAGTATTTT.

This CDR3 reads CASSPPTEQGPVGGYTF. The CDR3 DNA reads as TGTGCCAGCTCACCACCGACGGAACAGGGTCCGGTGGGAGGCTACACCTTC. The chain combines TRBV18 with TRBJ1-2; possibly TRBD1 for D (6 bases). This CDR3 is built from 17 residues. Germline-derived CDR1 and CDR2 are KGHSH and LQKENI. Trimming took off 0 bases at V and 8 bases at J, with 22 bases between the two ends.

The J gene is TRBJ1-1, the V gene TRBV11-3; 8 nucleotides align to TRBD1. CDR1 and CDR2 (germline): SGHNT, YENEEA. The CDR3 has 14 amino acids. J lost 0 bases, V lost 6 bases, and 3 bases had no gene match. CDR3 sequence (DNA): TGTGCCAGCAGAGACAGGGGTATGAACACTGAAGCTTTCTTT. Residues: CASRDRGMNTEAFF.

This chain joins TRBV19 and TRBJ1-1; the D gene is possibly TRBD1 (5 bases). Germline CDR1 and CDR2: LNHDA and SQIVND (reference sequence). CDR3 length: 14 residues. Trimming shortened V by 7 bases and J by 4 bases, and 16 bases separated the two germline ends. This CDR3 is CASTREGGTTEAFF. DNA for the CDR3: TGTGCCAGTACTCGGGAGGGAGGGACCACTGAAGCTTTCTTT.

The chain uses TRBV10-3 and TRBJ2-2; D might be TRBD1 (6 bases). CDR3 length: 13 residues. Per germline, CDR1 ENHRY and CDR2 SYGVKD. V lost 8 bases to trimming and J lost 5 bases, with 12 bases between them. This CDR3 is CAISGQGTGELFF. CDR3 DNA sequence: TGTGCCATCTCCGGGCAGGGGACCGGGGAGCTGTTTTTT.

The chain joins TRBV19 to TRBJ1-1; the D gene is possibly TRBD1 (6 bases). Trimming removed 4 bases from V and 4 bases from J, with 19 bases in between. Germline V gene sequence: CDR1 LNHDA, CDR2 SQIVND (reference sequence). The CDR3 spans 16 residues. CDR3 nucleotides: TGTGCCAGTAGTAACGTAGGGACACCCCTGTTCACTGAAGCTTTCTTT. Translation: CASSNVGTPLFTEAFF.

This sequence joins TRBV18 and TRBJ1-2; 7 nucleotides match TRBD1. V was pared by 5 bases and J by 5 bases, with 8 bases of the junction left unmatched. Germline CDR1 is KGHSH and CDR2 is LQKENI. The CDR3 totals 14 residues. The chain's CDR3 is CASSTGTEGYGYTF. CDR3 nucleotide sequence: TGTGCCAGCTCAACGGGGACAGAGGGGTATGGCTACACCTTC.

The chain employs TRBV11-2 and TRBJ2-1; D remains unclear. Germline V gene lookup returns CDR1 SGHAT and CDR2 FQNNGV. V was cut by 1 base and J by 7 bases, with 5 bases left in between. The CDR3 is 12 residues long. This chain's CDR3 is CASSLGANEQFF. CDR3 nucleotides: TGTGCCAGCAGCTTAGGGGCGAATGAGCAGTTCTTC.

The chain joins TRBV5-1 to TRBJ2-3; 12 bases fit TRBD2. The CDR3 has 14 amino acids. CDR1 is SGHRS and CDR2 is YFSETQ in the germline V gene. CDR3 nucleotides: TGCTCATGCGGACTAGCGGGAACGAGCGATACGCAGTATTTT. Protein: CSCGLAGTSDTQYF.

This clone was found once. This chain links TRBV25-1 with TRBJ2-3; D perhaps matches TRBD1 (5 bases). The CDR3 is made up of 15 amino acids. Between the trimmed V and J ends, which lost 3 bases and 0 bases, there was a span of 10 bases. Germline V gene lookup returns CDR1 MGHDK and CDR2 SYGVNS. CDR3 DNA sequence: TGTGCCAGCAGTGATAGGGGTACTAGCACAGATACGCAGTATTTT. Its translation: CASSDRGTSTDTQYF.

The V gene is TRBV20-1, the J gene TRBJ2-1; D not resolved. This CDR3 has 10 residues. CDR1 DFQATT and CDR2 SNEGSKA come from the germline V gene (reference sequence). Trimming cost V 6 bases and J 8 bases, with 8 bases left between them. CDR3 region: CSAQRDEQFF. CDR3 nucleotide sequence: TGCAGTGCCCAACGGGATGAGCAGTTCTTC.

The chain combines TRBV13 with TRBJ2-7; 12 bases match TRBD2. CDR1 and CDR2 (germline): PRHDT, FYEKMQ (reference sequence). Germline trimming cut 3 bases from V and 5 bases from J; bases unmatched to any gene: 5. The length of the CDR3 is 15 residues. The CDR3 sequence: CASSLPLAGGNEQYF. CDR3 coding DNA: TGTGCCAGCAGCTTGCCCCTAGCGGGGGGGAACGAGCAGTACTTC.

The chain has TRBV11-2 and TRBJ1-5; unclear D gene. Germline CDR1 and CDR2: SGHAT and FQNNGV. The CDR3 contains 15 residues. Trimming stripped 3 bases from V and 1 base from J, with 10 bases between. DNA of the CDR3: TGTGCCAGCAGCTTGGAGGGCGGGAGCAATCAGCCCCAGCATTTT. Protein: CASSLEGGSNQPQHF.

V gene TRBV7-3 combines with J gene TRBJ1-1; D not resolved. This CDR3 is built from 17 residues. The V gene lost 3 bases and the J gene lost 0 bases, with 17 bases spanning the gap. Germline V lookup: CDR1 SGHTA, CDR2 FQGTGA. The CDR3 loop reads CASSFGGLSSLNTEAFF. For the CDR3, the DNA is TGTGCCAGCAGCTTCGGAGGACTCAGCTCCTTGAACACTGAAGCTTTCTTT. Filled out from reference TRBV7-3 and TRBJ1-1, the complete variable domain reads GAGVSQTPSNKVTEKGKYVELRCDPISGHTALYWYRQSLGQGPEFLIYFQGTGAADDSGLPNDRFFAVRPEGSVSTLKIQRTERGDSAVYLCASSFGGLSSLNTEAFFGQGTRLTVV.

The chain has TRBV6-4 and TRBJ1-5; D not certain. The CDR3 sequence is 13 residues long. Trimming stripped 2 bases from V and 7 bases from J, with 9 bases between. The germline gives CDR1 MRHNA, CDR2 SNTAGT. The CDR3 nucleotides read TGTGCCAGCAGTGACGGGGAGAGGCAGCCCCAGCATTTT. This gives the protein CASSDGERQPQHF.

Here the CDR3 reads CASSVSGHQETQYF. The CDR3 region has the DNA TGTGCCAGCAGCGTCTCAGGGCACCAAGAGACCCAGTACTTC. This chain uses TRBV9 with TRBJ2-5; D is perhaps TRBD1 (5 bases). The CDR3 runs 14 residues. Germline CDR1 and CDR2: SGDLS and YYNGEE. The V and J ends lost 2 bases and 0 bases respectively, with 8 bases between them.

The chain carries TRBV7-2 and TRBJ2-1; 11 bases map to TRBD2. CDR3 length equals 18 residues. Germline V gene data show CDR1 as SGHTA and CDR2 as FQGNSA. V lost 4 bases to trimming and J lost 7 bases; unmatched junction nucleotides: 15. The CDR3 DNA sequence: TGTGCCAGCAGCTCATGGGGGCCAATAGCGGGAGGGTTAAATGAGCAGTTCTTC. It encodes CASSSWGPIAGGLNEQFF.

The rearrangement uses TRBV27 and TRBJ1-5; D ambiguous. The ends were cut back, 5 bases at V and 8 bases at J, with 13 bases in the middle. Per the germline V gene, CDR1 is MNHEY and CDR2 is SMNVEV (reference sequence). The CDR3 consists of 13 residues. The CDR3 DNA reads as TGTGCCAGCAGTCCTCCGGGGTCAGAGCCCCAGCATTTT. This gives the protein CASSPPGSEPQHF.

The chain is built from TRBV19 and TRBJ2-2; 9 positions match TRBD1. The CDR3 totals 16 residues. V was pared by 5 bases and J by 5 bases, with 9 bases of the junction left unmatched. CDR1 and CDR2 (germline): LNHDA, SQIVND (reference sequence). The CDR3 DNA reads TGTGCCAGTAGTCCGAGGGGGACAGGGCTGACCGGGGAGCTGTTTTTT. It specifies CASSPRGTGLTGELFF.